Below, 28 T cell receptor beta chains from the same sample are listed, as sequenced in a study of shared clonotypes between healthy human individuals. Sequenced by immunoSEQ multiplex PCR; TCRdb stores in-frame clones only, minus some. Of 2 million to 3 million clones in the sample, 80% to 95% were seen once. Specimen: naive CD4+ T cells from PBMCs. Subset meaning: CD45RA+ positively selected. These receptor sequences come from a man younger than 35 in good health. Some clones in this sample may be carry-over from other donors' samples.

V and J are TRBV28 and TRBJ2-7; 14 positions match TRBD2. Germline CDR1 MDHEN, CDR2 SYDVKM. The trim removed 5 bases at V and 3 bases at J, leaving 18 bases unmatched. The CDR3 contains 20 residues. The CDR3 sequence: CASSGIDGLAGGTTYYEQYF. In DNA, the CDR3 is TGTGCCAGCAGTGGGATCGATGGACTAGCGGGAGGCACAACTTACTACGAGCAGTACTTC.

The chain has TRBV4-1 and TRBJ2-2, with unresolved D. Trimming took 2 bases from V and 5 from J, leaving 9 bases between them. CDR1 and CDR2 from the germline V gene are MGHRA and YSYEKL. This CDR3 region has 14 residues. CDR3 bases: TGCGCCAGCAGCCAACAACGTCTTACCGGGGAGCTGTTTTTT. Its protein is CASSQQRLTGELFF.

V is TRBV5-6 and J is TRBJ1-2; D is possibly TRBD1 (6 bases). The CDR3 is made up of 15 amino acids. Trimming stripped 0 bases from V and 4 bases from J, with 13 bases between. Germline CDR1 and CDR2: SGHDT and YYEEEE. CDR3 sequence reads: CASSLGGTGTYGYTF. In DNA form, the CDR3 reads TGTGCCAGCAGCTTGGGGGGTACAGGGACCTATGGCTACACCTTC.

The chain uses TRBV7-3 and TRBJ2-3, with 8 bases fitting TRBD1. The CDR3 runs to 15 residues. The germline gives CDR1 SGHTA, CDR2 FQGTGA. V was clipped by 5 bases and J by 5 bases; unmatched bases: 9. The CDR3: CASSPRTGSRDTQYF. The CDR3 DNA follows: TGTGCCAGCAGCCCGAGGACAGGGTCGAGAGATACGCAGTATTTT.

The DNA for the CDR3 is TGTGCCAGTAGTATGATCCAGGGGTCCTACGAGCAGTACTTC. It translates to CASSMIQGSYEQYF. J is TRBJ2-7 and V is TRBV19; D is possibly TRBD1 (6 bases). CDR1 and CDR2 from the germline V gene are LNHDA and SQIVND (reference sequence). V was clipped by 3 bases and J by 1 base, with 10 bases between them. This CDR3 region has 14 residues.

Note on this clone: This sample includes further DNA sequences coding for the same CDR3. This sequence joins TRBV7-9 and TRBJ2-2; unclear D gene. V was cut by 4 bases and J by 7 bases, with 7 bases left in between. The CDR3 has 12 amino acids. Germline values: CDR1 SEHNR, CDR2 FQNEAQ (reference sequence). CDR3: CASSSLLGELFF. The CDR3 DNA follows: TGTGCCAGCAGCTCCCTCCTCGGGGAGCTGTTTTTT. Combining the CDR3 with reference TRBV7-9 and TRBJ2-2 gives the whole variable domain DTGVSQNPRHKITKRGQNVTFRCDPISEHNRLYWYRQTLGQGPEFLTYFQNEAQLEKSRLLSDRFSAERPKGSFSTLEIQRTEQGDSAMYLCASSSLLGELFFGEGSRLTVL.

This clone has a single count. Here the CDR3 reads CASNQIPGQSQFYGYTF. CDR3 DNA sequence: TGTGCCAGTAACCAGATACCCGGACAGAGTCAATTCTATGGCTACACCTTC. The chain has TRBV19 and TRBJ1-2; a weak D match, TRBD1 (6 bases). This CDR3 is built from 17 residues. Trimming stripped 7 bases from V and 4 bases from J, with 25 bases between. Germline CDR1 and CDR2: LNHDA and SQIVND (reference sequence). Looking up the rest from reference TRBV19 and TRBJ1-2 gives the full variable domain: DGGITQSPKYLFRKEGQNVTLSCEQNLNHDAMYWYRQDPGQGLRLIYYSQIVNDFQKGDIAEGYSVSREKKESFPLTVTSAQKNPTAFYLCASNQIPGQSQFYGYTFGSGTRLTVV.

This clone was seen just once. This sequence joins TRBV4-1 and TRBJ2-7; weak D call: TRBD2 (6 bases). Trimming removed 6 bases at V and 4 bases at J, with 19 bases between. The CDR3 loop spans 15 amino acids. Germline V CDR1 and CDR2: MGHRA, YSYEKL. In nucleotides, the CDR3 is TGCGCCAGCAGGCCTACCGGGACTGGAAGATACGAGCAGTACTTC. Translating gives CASRPTGTGRYEQYF.

The chain links TRBV28 to TRBJ1-2; 8 bases match TRBD1. The V segment lost 8 bases and the J segment 0 bases; nucleotides outside the gene matches: 20. The CDR3 loop spans 19 amino acids. Germline V gene data show CDR1 as MDHEN and CDR2 as SYDVKM. CDR3 bases: TGTGCCAGCCACTCAAATTTTCCGGGACAGGCGATCTCTAACTATGGCTACACCTTC. Translated, it gives CASHSNFPGQAISNYGYTF.

This clone was recorded a few times. The CDR3 region has the DNA TGTGCTGGAGGTTCAAAGGGAAAACTGTTTTTT. Amino acids: CAGGSKGKLFF. The rearrangement joins TRBV9 to TRBJ1-4; the D is unclear. CDR1 is SGDLS, CDR2 YYNGEE, per germline. This CDR3 has 11 residues.

The chain joins TRBV7-8 to TRBJ2-2; D is perhaps TRBD2 (5 bases). This CDR3 has 15 residues. Germline values: CDR1 SGHVS, CDR2 FQNEAQ. The germline V and J ends were trimmed by 3 bases and 6 bases, with 14 bases remaining between them. The CDR3 DNA is TGTGCCAGCAGCTTTAGGACTGTTGTCGCCGGGGAGCTGTTTTTT. Residues: CASSFRTVVAGELFF. Combining the CDR3 with reference TRBV7-8 and TRBJ2-2 gives the whole variable domain GAGVSQSPRYKVAKRGQDVALRCDPISGHVSLFWYQQALGQGPEFLTYFQNEAQLDKSGLPSDRFFAERPEGSVSTLKIQRTQQEDSAVYLCASSFRTVVAGELFFGEGSRLTVL.

The gene calls are TRBV5-1 and TRBJ2-5; D not resolved. Germline CDR1 is SGHRS and CDR2 is YFSETQ. Trimming left V 1 base short and J 5 bases short, with 15 bases between. The CDR3 runs 15 residues. The CDR3 sequence: CASSLLEPSGETQYF. Written as DNA, the CDR3 is TGCGCCAGCAGCTTGTTGGAACCCTCCGGGGAGACCCAGTACTTC.

This rearrangement joins TRBV20-1 to TRBJ2-1; possibly TRBD1 or TRBD2 for D (5 bases each). The germline V gene has CDR1 DFQATT and CDR2 SNEGSKA (reference sequence). The CDR3 is made up of 11 amino acids. This CDR3 is CRAGADNEQFF. The CDR3 DNA sequence: TGCAGAGCCGGGGCGGACAATGAGCAGTTCTTC.

The chain joins TRBV25-1 to TRBJ2-6; TRBD1 or TRBD2 may be the D gene (5 bases each). Germline V CDR1 and CDR2: MGHDK, SYGVNS. Between the trimmed V and J ends, which lost 6 bases and 0 bases, there was a span of 15 bases. This CDR3 has 17 residues. CDR3 region: CASSPGPTPSGANVLTF. CDR3 DNA: TGTGCCAGCAGCCCGGGGCCCACCCCCTCTGGGGCCAACGTCCTGACTTTC.

The rearrangement uses TRBV5-1 and TRBJ2-2, with TRBD1 identical over 12 bases. CDR1 SGHRS and CDR2 YFSETQ come from the germline V gene. There are 18 residues in the CDR3. V was clipped by 3 bases and J by 8 bases; unmatched bases: 14. The CDR3 DNA is TGCGCCAGCAGCTCATCATTCTCCGGGACAGGGGGCTTAGGGGAGCTGTTTTTT. Amino acids: CASSSSFSGTGGLGELFF.

The chain carries TRBV28 and TRBJ1-4; weak D call: TRBD1 (5 bases). V gave up 8 bases and J gave up 4 bases, with 14 bases separating them. Germline assignment: CDR1 MDHEN and CDR2 SYDVKM. The CDR3 covers 14 residues. The CDR3: CASGGVGGNEKLFF. CDR3 sequence (DNA): TGTGCCAGCGGAGGGGTGGGAGGTAATGAAAAACTGTTTTTT.

CDR3 protein: CASSPMDRTYGYTF. The CDR3 DNA reads TGTGCCAGTAGTCCAATGGACAGGACCTATGGCTACACCTTC. The chain joins TRBV19 to TRBJ1-2, with 7 bases fitting TRBD1. With 5 bases clipped from V and 4 bases from J, the junction kept 7 bases outside the gene matches. The CDR3 is made up of 14 amino acids. Germline CDR1 is LNHDA and CDR2 is SQIVND (reference sequence).

The chain joins TRBV6-5 to TRBJ1-4; possible D gene TRBD1, 5 bases. CDR3 length: 14 residues. CDR1 is MNHEY and CDR2 is SVGAGI in the germline V gene. V was cut by 0 bases and J by 8 bases, with 10 bases left in between. CDR3 region: CASSYSVGVEKLFF. In nucleotides, the CDR3 is TGTGCCAGCAGTTACTCGGTGGGGGTAGAAAAACTGTTTTTT.

The chain has TRBV10-3 and TRBJ1-1; perhaps TRBD1 as D (6 bases). In germline, CDR1 is ENHRY, CDR2 SYGVKD. The CDR3 sequence is 14 residues long. The V and J ends lost 0 bases and 5 bases respectively, with 10 bases between them. The CDR3: CAISESSRGTEAFF. CDR3 nucleotide sequence: TGTGCCATCAGTGAGTCGAGCAGGGGAACTGAAGCTTTCTTT.

The chain uses TRBV10-1 and TRBJ1-3; no clear D. V was clipped by 7 bases and J by 0 bases, with 19 bases between them. CDR3 length equals 17 residues. Germline CDR1 reads WNHNN; CDR2 reads SYGVQD (reference sequence). The CDR3 is CASTKSPGPFSGNTIYF. The CDR3 DNA is TGCGCCAGCACAAAATCCCCCGGACCATTCTCTGGAAACACCATATATTTT.

The chain uses TRBV6-1 and TRBJ1-5; 7 nucleotides agree with TRBD1. Trimming removed 2 bases from V and 7 bases from J; junction bases left unmatched: 14. From germline, CDR1 is MNHNS and CDR2 SASEGT. The CDR3 extends over 17 amino acids. This CDR3 reads CASSERGTALLGQPQHF. Here the CDR3 DNA reads TGTGCCAGCAGTGAACGGGGGACAGCCTTATTGGGACAGCCCCAGCATTTT.

V is TRBV4-3 and J is TRBJ2-5; 10 nucleotides line up with TRBD2. The V and J ends lost 2 bases and 3 bases, in that order; junction bases with no gene match: 0. The germline CDR1 and CDR2 sequences are LGHNA and YSLEER. This CDR3 region has 14 residues. CDR3 DNA: TGCGCCAGCAGCCAACTAGCGGGAGAAGAGACCCAGTACTTC. Its translation: CASSQLAGEETQYF.

To note about this clone: Other DNA sequences in this specimen translate into the identical CDR3. The V gene is TRBV5-4, the J gene TRBJ1-2, with D possibly TRBD1 on 6 matching bases. The V and J ends lost 4 bases and 1 base respectively, with 8 bases between them. From germline, CDR1 is SGHNT and CDR2 YYREEE (reference sequence). The CDR3 totals 13 residues. The CDR3 nucleotides read TGTGCCAGCAGCCCGGACAGTAACTATGGCTACACCTTC. Encoded protein: CASSPDSNYGYTF.

This clone was seen once. This sequence joins TRBV11-2 and TRBJ1-1, with a tentative D call TRBD1 (6 bases). This CDR3 region has 15 residues. Trimming took 4 bases from V and 2 from J, leaving 14 bases between them. Per the germline V gene, CDR1 is SGHAT and CDR2 is FQNNGV. The CDR3 is CASSSVQGSNTEAFF. CDR3 sequence (DNA): TGTGCCAGCAGCTCCGTACAGGGTTCTAACACTGAAGCTTTCTTT.

This clone is a singleton in its sample. In nucleotides, the CDR3 is TGCGCCAGCGGGGGATCCGCTCGGGGTTATGGCTACACCTTC. Amino acid sequence: CASGGSARGYGYTF. This sequence joins TRBV10-1 and TRBJ1-2; the D gene is possibly TRBD1 (5 bases). The CDR3 sequence is 14 residues long. The germline V gene encodes CDR1 WNHNN and CDR2 SYGVQD (reference sequence). V was pared by 8 bases and J by 5 bases, with 18 bases between.

This clone was observed once. The chain is built from TRBV5-1 and TRBJ2-1; D might be TRBD2 (6 bases). Germline values: CDR1 SGHRS, CDR2 YFSETQ. The length of the CDR3 is 15 residues. V was trimmed by 0 bases and J by 7 bases, leaving 14 bases between them. The CDR3 loop reads CASSLAPGARNEQFF. The CDR3 DNA reads TGCGCCAGCAGCTTGGCGCCGGGAGCGAGAAATGAGCAGTTCTTC.

The CDR3 bases are TGTGCCAGCAGCCGCAGGAGGGGGGAAGATACGCAGTATTTT. Translated: CASSRRRGEDTQYF. The V gene is TRBV6-7, the J gene TRBJ2-3, with D possibly called TRBD1 or TRBD2 (6 bases each). TRBV6-7 is noted as an ORF with a role that remains uncertain. This CDR3 spans 14 amino acids. V gave up 6 bases and J gave up 5 bases, with 15 bases separating them.

The chain joins TRBV4-2 to TRBJ1-2, with TRBD1 matching 8 bases. The germline V gene has CDR1 LGHNA and CDR2 YNFKEQ. J was trimmed by 0 bases and V by 4 bases; bases with no gene match: 4. CDR3 length equals 15 residues. The CDR3 is CASSRRDRSNYGYTF. The CDR3 coding sequence is TGTGCCAGCAGCCGCCGGGACAGGTCTAACTATGGCTACACCTTC.